Following are 11 T cell receptor beta chains from one sample sequenced in a study of regulatory T cells in long-lasting Graves disease. iRepertoire HTBI primers and Arm-PCR of CDR3 regions built TCR beta libraries. In TCRdb, the multiplex PCR reads were re-called with MiXCR into one record per CDR3 protein. The data contain fewer than 600,000 distinct CDR3 sequences, about 20% of them singletons. Noted time point: persistent/refractory GD, antithyroid drugs over 5 years with positive TRAb. The TCR library was made from RNA extracted from PBMCs. Material: peripheral blood mononuclear cells (PBMCs), obtained when the disease was refractory, from a patient treated with antithyroid drugs. Receptors were obtained from a female donor with Graves disease.

This chain connects TRBV11-3 to TRBJ2-7; 9 positions match TRBD2. V gave up 4 bases and J gave up 5 bases; unmatched junction bases: 9. The germline V gene has CDR1 SGHNT and CDR2 YENEEA. The CDR3 runs to 15 residues. As DNA, the CDR3 is TGTGCCAGCAGCTCCGGGACTAGCTATTTCGACGAGCAGTACTTC. Its translation: CASSSGTSYFDEQYF.

This clonotype was picked up a small number of times. This chain connects TRBV28 to TRBJ2-5; TRBD2 is a possible D gene (5 bases). V lost 8 bases and J lost 1, with 11 bases in between. This CDR3 region has 13 residues. The V gene's germline CDR1 is MDHEN and CDR2 SYDVKM. CDR3 residues: CASGSTSQETQYF. The CDR3 nucleotides read TGTGCCAGCGGATCCACTAGCCAAGAGACCCAGTACTTC.

The chain carries TRBV6-5 and TRBJ1-2; no reliable D call. Germline values: CDR1 MNHEY, CDR2 SVGAGI. Trimming pared 0 bases from V and 7 bases from J, leaving 12 bases between. The length of the CDR3 is 14 residues. The CDR3 here is CASSYSTLVGGYTF. The CDR3 region has the DNA TGTGCCAGCAGTTACTCGACCCTGGTCGGTGGCTACACCTTC.

This clonotype was recorded a few times. The chain links TRBV7-9 to TRBJ2-7; TRBD2 matches at 7 bases. V shed 3 bases, J shed 3 bases, and the junction held 14 bases outside the gene matches. The CDR3 is 17 amino acids. The germline V gene has CDR1 SEHNR and CDR2 FQNEAQ (reference sequence). For the CDR3, the DNA is TGTGCCAGCAGCTTCATAGCGGGCCCCGAAAAACTCTACGAGCAGTACTTC. It codes for CASSFIAGPEKLYEQYF.

In its sample, this clonotype was seen a few times. V usage is TRBV29-1 and J usage is TRBJ2-7; 9 bases fit TRBD2. The CDR3 totals 14 residues. V lost 6 bases, J lost 0 bases, and 6 bases stayed unmatched. From germline, CDR1 is SQVTM and CDR2 ANQGSEA. CDR3: CSVRQREDSYEQYF. The CDR3 DNA reads as TGCAGCGTCCGCCAGCGGGAGGACTCCTACGAGCAGTACTTC.

The rearrangement uses TRBV5-1 and TRBJ2-1; 11 nucleotides match TRBD2. There are 14 residues in the CDR3. CDR1 and CDR2 (germline): SGHRS, YFSETQ. The trim removed 4 bases at V and 7 bases at J, leaving 4 bases unmatched. The CDR3 DNA reads TGCGCCAGCAGCCCTACTAGCGGGAGTAATGAGCAGTTCTTC. Translation gives CASSPTSGSNEQFF.

The chain combines TRBV20-1 with TRBJ1-3; D ambiguous. The CDR3 sequence is 16 residues long. Germline CDR1 is DFQATT and CDR2 is SNEGSKA (reference sequence). The germline V and J ends were trimmed by 0 bases and 3 bases, with 15 bases remaining between them. The CDR3 bases are TGCAGTGCTAGAGATAGGAGGAGCGCAGGTGGAAACACCATATATTTT. Residues: CSARDRRSAGGNTIYF.

This clonotype was recorded at least ten times. The chain employs TRBV28 and TRBJ1-4; a possible D gene is TRBD1 (6 bases). Germline-derived CDR1 and CDR2 are MDHEN and SYDVKM. Trimming left V 6 bases short and J 7 bases short, with 15 bases between. The CDR3 extends over 14 amino acids. CDR3 protein: CASSRPRGGEKLFF. The DNA for the CDR3 is TGTGCCAGCAGCCGACCCCGAGGGGGTGAAAAACTGTTTTTT.

The chain recombines TRBV27 with TRBJ2-1; D call uncertain. Germline lookup yields CDR1 MNHEY and CDR2 SMNVEV (reference sequence). The CDR3 covers 14 residues. V lost 10 bases to trimming and J lost 4 bases, with 17 bases between them. CDR3 bases: TGTGCCACCTCGGAACTCCAACCATACAATGAGCAGTTCTTC. Residues: CATSELQPYNEQFF.

This clonotype turned up a few times. This rearrangement joins TRBV5-6 to TRBJ1-1; no definite D call. The CDR3 sequence is 12 residues long. Germline values: CDR1 SGHDT, CDR2 YYEEEE. V lost 4 bases and J 7 bases, leaving 11 bases between the germline ends. The CDR3 bases are TGTGCCAGCAGCCCACTATGGGGTGAAGCTTTCTTT. As protein: CASSPLWGEAFF.

This clonotype was detected a few times. The chain combines TRBV7-9 with TRBJ1-5; 8 bases map to TRBD1. Germline assignment: CDR1 SEHNR and CDR2 FQNEAQ (reference sequence). The CDR3 spans 14 residues. Germline trimming cut 5 bases from V and 7 bases from J; bases unmatched to any gene: 7. As DNA, the CDR3 is TGTGCCAGCAGCGATGGACAGGGAAACCAGCCCCAGCATTTT. Its translation: CASSDGQGNQPQHF.